This T cell receptor (beta chain) derives from a study of multiple sclerosis patients with progressive multifocal leukoencephalopathy. As for time point: approximately 12 months of natalizumab therapy. Clones were read by immunoSEQ multiplex PCR, and TCRdb kept only the in-frame ones, dropping some. The repertoire holds some 27,000 clones, with almost 90% as singletons. Trimming took 4 bases from V and 6 from J, leaving 8 bases between them. This CDR3 comprises 12 residues. The germline V gene has CDR1 SGHRS and CDR2 YFSETQ. The sample was PBMCs, taken from a patient treated with natalizumab. This TCR was sampled from a human donor with multiple sclerosis. This chain joins TRBV5-1 and TRBJ2-1; D is undetermined. CDR3 sequence (DNA): TGCGCCAGCAGCGACACGACCAATGAGCAGTTCTTC. As protein: CASSDTTNEQFF.